This T cell receptor (beta chain) is drawn from a study of T-cell reconstitution after alpha-beta-depleted transplantation in children. This clonotype was found a few times. As yet, its antigen is unknown. Study-wide results and limits: T cells produced anew were the main source of T-cell counts and diversity one year after transplant. High day-60 TCRbeta diversity in some patients came from surviving recipient T cells and thymic progenitors. There were reportedly several hundred expanded graft clones from which alpha-beta T cells came about two months after transplant.

Unique molecular identifiers were incorporated during preparation of the TCRbeta library. One entry per CDR3 protein, called by TCRdb with MiXCR from the PCR reads. The sample consists of 65,000 to 85,000 distinct CDR3 sequences, 9.5% to 13% of them appearing once. V lost 10 bases and J lost 0, with 19 bases in between. CDR1 is MNHNS, CDR2 SASEGT, per germline. The CDR3 contains 15 residues. This chain links TRBV6-1 with TRBJ2-7, with a tentative D call TRBD2 (6 bases). The input for sequencing was PBMCs, taken before TCRalphabeta/CD19-depleted stem cell transplant. The receptor was derived from a boy between 10 and 17 years old with acute myeloid leukemia, due to receive a stem cell transplant. CDR3 in amino acids: CAIKSWGESSYEQYF. The CDR3 DNA follows: TGTGCCATCAAATCCTGGGGGGAGAGCTCCTACGAGCAGTACTTC.